This T cell receptor (beta chain) stems from a study of cytomegalovirus exposure and HLA in healthy donors. Broader study findings: The authors enumerated over 150 TCR beta chains as linked to cytomegalovirus. For most TCR sequences rarity was the rule, although some public TCRs occurred in many donors. The TCR clusters that emerged in the first cohort tended, a later analysis found, to co-occur in the roughly 130 validation repertoires.

As concerns this clone: Antigen unknown.

CDR1 is SGHTA and CDR2 is FQGTGA in the germline V gene. The CDR3 runs to 18 residues. V lost 5 bases, J lost 3 bases, and 17 bases stayed unmatched. Sequencing used immunoSEQ multiplex PCR; TCRdb keeps in-frame clones, though not all of them. The sample gives around 52,000 clones, roughly 88% of which show up once; under 8.5% is in the top ten. The chain is built from TRBV7-3 and TRBJ2-3, with TRBD2 matching over 7 bases. Sequencing was performed on PBMCs. The TCR was taken from a woman aged 25 to 45 in good health and CMV-seronegative. The CDR3 protein is CASSPGRERISKTDTQYF. For the CDR3, the DNA is TGTGCCAGCAGCCCCGGGCGGGAGCGGATATCAAAGACAGATACGCAGTATTTT.